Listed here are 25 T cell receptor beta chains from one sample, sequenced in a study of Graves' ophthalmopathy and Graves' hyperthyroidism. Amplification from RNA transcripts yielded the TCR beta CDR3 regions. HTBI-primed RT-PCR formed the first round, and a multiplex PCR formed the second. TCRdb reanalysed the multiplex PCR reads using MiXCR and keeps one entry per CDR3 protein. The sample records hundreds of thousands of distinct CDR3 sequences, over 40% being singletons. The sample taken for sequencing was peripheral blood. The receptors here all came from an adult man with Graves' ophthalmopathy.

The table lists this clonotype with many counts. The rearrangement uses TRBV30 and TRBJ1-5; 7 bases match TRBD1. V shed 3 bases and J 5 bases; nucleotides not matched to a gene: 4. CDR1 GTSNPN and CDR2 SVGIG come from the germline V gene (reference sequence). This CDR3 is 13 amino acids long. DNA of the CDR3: TGTGCCTGGAGCCGACAGGGCGATCAGCCCCAGCATTTT. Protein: CAWSRQGDQPQHF. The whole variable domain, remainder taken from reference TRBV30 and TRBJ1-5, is SQTIHQWPATLVQPVGSPLSLECTVEGTSNPNLYWYRQAAGRGLQLLFYSVGIGQISSEVPQNLSASRPQDRQFILSSKKLLLSDSGFYLCAWSRQGDQPQHFGDGTRLSIL.

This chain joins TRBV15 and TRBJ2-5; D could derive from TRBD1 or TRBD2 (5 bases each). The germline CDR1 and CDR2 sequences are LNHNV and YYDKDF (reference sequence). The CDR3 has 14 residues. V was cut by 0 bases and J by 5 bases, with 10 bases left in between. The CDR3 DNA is TGTGCCACCAGCAGAGATCGTGGGACGGAGACCCAGTACTTC. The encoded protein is CATSRDRGTETQYF.

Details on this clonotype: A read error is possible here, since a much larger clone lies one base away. CDR3: CASSLEWTGGSYEQYF. DNA of the CDR3: TGTGCCAGCAGCCTCGAGTGGACTGGCGGGAGTTACGAGCAGTACTTC. The V and J genes are TRBV13 and TRBJ2-5, with 7 bases lining up with TRBD2. The DNA end is a closer match to TRBJ2-7, so the J assignment may be wrong. The CDR3 totals 16 residues. Germline assignment: CDR1 PRHDT and CDR2 FYEKMQ (reference sequence).

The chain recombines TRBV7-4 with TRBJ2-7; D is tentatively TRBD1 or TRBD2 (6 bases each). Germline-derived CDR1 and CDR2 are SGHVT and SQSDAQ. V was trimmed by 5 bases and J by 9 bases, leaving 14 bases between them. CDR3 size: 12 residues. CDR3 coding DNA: TGTGCCAGCAGCCTGTCCGGGGGCGGGCAGTACTTC. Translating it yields CASSLSGGGQYF.

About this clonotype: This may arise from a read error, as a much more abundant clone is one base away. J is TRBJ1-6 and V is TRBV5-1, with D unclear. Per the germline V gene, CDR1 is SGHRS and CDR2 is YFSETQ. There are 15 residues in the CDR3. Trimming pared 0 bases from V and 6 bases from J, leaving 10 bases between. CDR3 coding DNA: TGCGCCAGCAGCTTGGGTGGGCGGGTTAATTCACCCCTCCACTTT. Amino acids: CASSLGGRVNSPLHF.

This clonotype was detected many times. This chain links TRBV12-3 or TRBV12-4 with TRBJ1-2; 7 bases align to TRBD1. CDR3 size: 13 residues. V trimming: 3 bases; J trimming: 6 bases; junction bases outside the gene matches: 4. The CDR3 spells CASSLVTGDGYTF. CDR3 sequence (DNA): TGTGCCAGCAGTTTGGTTACAGGGGATGGCTACACCTTC.

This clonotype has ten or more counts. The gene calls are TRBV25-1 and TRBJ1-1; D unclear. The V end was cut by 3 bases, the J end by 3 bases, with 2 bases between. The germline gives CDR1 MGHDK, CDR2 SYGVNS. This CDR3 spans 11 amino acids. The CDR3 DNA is TGTGCCAGCAGTGAGTACACTGAAGCTTTCTTT. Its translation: CASSEYTEAFF.

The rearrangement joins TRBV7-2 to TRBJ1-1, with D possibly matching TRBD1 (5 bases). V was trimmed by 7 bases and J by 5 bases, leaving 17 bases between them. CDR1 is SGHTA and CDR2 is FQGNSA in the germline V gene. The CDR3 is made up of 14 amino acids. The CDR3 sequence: CASTRLGRGTEAFF. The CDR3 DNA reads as TGTGCCAGCACCCGACTGGGGCGAGGTACTGAAGCTTTCTTT.

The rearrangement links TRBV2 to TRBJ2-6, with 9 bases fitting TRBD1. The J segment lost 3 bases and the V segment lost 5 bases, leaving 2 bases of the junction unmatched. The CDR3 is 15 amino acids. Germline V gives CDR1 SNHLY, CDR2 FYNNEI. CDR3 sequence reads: CASSRTGVGANVLTF. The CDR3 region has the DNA TGTGCCAGCAGTCGGACAGGGGTTGGGGCCAACGTCCTGACTTTC.

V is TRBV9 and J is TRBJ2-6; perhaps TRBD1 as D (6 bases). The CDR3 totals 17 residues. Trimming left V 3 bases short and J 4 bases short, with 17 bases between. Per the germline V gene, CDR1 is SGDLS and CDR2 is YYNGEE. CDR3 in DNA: TGTGCCAGCAGCGGGGGAGCAGGGGACCCCGGGGCCAACGTCCTGACTTTC. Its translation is CASSGGAGDPGANVLTF.

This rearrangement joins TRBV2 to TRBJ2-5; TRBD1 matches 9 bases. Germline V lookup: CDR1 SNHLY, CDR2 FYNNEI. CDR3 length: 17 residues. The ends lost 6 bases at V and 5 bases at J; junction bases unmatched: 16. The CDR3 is CASRDIRDRDDPETQYF. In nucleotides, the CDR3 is TGTGCCAGCAGAGATATCCGGGACAGGGACGACCCGGAGACCCAGTACTTC.

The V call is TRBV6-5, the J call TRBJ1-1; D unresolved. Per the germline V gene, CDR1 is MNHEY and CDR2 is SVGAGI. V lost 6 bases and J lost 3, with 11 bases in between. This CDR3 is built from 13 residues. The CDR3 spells CASSPVPYTEAFF. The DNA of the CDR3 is TGTGCCAGCAGCCCCGTACCCTACACTGAAGCTTTCTTT.

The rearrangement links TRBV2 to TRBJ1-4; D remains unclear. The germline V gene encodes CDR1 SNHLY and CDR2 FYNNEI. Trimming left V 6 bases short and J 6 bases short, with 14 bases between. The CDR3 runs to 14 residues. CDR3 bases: TGTGCCAGCAGAGAACAGCCGAACTATGAAAAACTGTTTTTT. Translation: CASREQPNYEKLFF.

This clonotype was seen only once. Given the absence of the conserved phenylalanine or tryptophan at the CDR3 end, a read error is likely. The CDR3 region has the DNA TGTGCCAGCAGCCAAGATCGGGACTTAGCGGGAGCGGCAGAGACCCAGTACCTC. Translated, it gives CASSQDRDLAGAAETQYL. The chain has TRBV7-4 and TRBJ2-5, with 9 positions matching TRBD2. CDR1 and CDR2 (germline): SGHVT, SQSDAQ. The CDR3 is 18 amino acids. V dropped 5 bases and J dropped 4; count of bases not matched to a gene: 17.

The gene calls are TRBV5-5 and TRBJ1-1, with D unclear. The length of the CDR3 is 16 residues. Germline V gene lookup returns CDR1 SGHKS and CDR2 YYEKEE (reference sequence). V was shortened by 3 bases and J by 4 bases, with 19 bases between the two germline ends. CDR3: CASSSFGRTRFTEAFF. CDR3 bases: TGTGCCAGCAGCTCGTTCGGACGGACTCGTTTCACTGAAGCTTTCTTT.

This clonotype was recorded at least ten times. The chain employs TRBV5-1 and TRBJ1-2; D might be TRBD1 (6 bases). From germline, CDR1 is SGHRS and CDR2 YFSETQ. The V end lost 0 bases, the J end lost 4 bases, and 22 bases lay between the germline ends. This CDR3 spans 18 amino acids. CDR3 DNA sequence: TGCGCCAGCAGCTTGGGCCCCGGGACACCGACTCCTGCCTATGGCTACACCTTC. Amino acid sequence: CASSLGPGTPTPAYGYTF.

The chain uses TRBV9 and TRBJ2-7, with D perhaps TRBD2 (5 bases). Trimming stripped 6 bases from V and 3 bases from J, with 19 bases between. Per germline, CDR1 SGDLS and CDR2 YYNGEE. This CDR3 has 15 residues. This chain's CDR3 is CASNLKEGSGYEQYF. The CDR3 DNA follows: TGTGCCAGCAACCTAAAAGAGGGATCAGGCTACGAGCAGTACTTC.

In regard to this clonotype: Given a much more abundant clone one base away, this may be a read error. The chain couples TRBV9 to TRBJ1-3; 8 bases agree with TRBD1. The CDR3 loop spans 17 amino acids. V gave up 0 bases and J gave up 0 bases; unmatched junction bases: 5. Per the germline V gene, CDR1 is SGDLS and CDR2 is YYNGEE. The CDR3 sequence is CASSVGDRSCSGNTIYF. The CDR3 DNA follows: TGTGCCAGCAGCGTAGGGGACAGGAGCTGCTCTGGAAACACCATATATTTT.

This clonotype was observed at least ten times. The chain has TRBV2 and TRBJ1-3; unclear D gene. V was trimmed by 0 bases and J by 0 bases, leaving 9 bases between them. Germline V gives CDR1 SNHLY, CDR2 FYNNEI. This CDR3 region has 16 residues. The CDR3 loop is CASSEAQIFSGNTIYF. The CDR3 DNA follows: TGTGCCAGCAGTGAAGCGCAAATTTTCTCTGGAAACACCATATATTTT.

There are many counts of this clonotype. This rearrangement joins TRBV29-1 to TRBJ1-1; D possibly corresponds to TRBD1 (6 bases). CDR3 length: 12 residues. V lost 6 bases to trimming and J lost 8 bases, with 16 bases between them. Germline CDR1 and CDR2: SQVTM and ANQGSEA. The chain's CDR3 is CSVQLLGTEAFF. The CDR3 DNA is TGCAGCGTCCAACTCCTTGGGACAGAAGCTTTCTTT. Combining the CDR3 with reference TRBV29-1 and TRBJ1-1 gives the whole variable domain SAVISQKPSRDICQRGTSLTIQCQVDSQVTMMFWYRQQPGQSLTLIATANQGSEATYESGFVIDKFPISRPNLTFSTLTVSNMSPEDSSIYLCSVQLLGTEAFFGQGTRLTVV.

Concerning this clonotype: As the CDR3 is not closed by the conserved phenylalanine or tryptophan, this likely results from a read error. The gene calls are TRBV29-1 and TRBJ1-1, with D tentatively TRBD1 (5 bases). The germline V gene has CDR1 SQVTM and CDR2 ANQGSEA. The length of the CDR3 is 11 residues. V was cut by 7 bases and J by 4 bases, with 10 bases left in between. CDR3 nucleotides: TGCAGCGGCGGGACCTCCACTGAAGCTTTCGTT. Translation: CSGGTSTEAFV.

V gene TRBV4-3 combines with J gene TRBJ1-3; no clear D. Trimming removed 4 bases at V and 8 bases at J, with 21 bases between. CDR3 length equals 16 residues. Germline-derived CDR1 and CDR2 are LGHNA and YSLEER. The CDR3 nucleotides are TGCGCCAGCAGCCGGAGTGGAGGGAGTGGAGAAGACACCATATATTTT. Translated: CASSRSGGSGEDTIYF.

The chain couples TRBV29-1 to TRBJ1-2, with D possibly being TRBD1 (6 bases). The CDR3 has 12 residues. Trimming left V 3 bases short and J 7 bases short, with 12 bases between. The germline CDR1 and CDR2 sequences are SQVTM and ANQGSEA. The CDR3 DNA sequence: TGCAGCGTTGACAGGACAGTGCTTGGCTACACCTTC. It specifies CSVDRTVLGYTF.

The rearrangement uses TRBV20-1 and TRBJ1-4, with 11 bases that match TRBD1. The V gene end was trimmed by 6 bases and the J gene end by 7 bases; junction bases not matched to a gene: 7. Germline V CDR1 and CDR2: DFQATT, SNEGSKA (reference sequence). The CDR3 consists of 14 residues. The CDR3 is CSAQTGTGGEKLFF. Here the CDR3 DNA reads TGCAGTGCCCAAACCGGGACAGGGGGTGAAAAACTGTTTTTT.

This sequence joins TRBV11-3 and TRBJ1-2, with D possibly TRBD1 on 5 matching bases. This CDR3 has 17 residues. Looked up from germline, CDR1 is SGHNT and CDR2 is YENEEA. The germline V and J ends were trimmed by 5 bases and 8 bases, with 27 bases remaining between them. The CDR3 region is CASSQEDGGTKKGGYTF. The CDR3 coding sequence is TGTGCCAGCAGCCAAGAAGACGGGGGGACCAAGAAGGGAGGCTACACCTTC.